Each of the 28 T cell receptor beta chains below was sequenced from the same sample in a study of read filtering for tumor transcriptome and immune sequencing. From around 440 ng of RNA, a library with molecular barcoded alpha/delta and beta/gamma adaptors was made. Using its own MiXCR run on the reads, TCRdb lists one record per CDR3 protein. The table records approximately 50,000 distinct CDR3 sequences, under 25% of them present only once. The specimen was a population of CD138-negative cells sorted from bone marrow. These receptors were collected from a donor aged 40 or older with multiple myeloma.

About this clonotype itself: A much larger clone lies one base from this, so it may be a read error. V and J are TRBV5-6 and TRBJ2-5; 7 bases agree with TRBD1. CDR3 length: 13 residues. Germline CDR1 is SGHDT and CDR2 is YYEEEE. CDR3 region: CASSLSGGETRYF. The CDR3 DNA sequence: TGTGCCAGCAGCTTATCAGGGGGAGAGACCCGGTACTTC.

This clonotype was recorded many times. V and J are TRBV20-1 and TRBJ2-7, with 9 nucleotides matching TRBD1. This CDR3 is built from 14 residues. CDR1 and CDR2 (germline): DFQATT, SNEGSKA (reference sequence). V gave up 5 bases and J gave up 7 bases; unmatched junction bases: 12. The CDR3 nucleotides are TGCAGTGCTCCTAGGACAGGGGTCGGGAGGGAGCAGTACTTC. This codes for CSAPRTGVGREQYF.

This clonotype has a count of ten or more. The chain links TRBV12-3 or TRBV12-4 to TRBJ2-7; TRBD2 aligns across 8 bases. There are 15 residues in the CDR3. J gave up 2 bases and V 6 bases, and 9 bases lay outside the gene matches. The CDR3 loop reads CASSDTGRVPYEQYF. Written as DNA, the CDR3 is TGTGCCAGCAGCGACACCGGGAGGGTTCCCTACGAGCAGTACTTC.

This clonotype has a handful of counts. The chain is built from TRBV20-1 and TRBJ1-1; D remains ambiguous. The CDR3 sequence is 12 residues long. CDR1 and CDR2 (germline): DFQATT, SNEGSKA (reference sequence). Trimming left V 3 bases short and J 2 bases short, with 7 bases between. In DNA, the CDR3 is TGCAGTGCTAGGGCGGGTAACACTGAAGCTTTCTTT. It codes for CSARAGNTEAFF.

Concerning this clonotype itself: A much larger clone differs from this one at a single base, so this may be a read error. V usage is TRBV7-9 and J usage is TRBJ1-5; D is uncertain. Germline CDR1 is SEHNR and CDR2 is FQNEAQ (reference sequence). There are 14 residues in the CDR3. The CDR3 spells CASSFAGSDQPQHF. The CDR3 bases are TGTGCCAGCAGCTTCGCGGGTAGCGATCAGCCCCAGCATTTT.

This sequence joins TRBV20-1 and TRBJ2-3; TRBD1 matches 7 bases. Looked up from germline, CDR1 is DFQATT and CDR2 is SNEGSKA (reference sequence). With 6 bases clipped from V and 4 bases from J, the junction kept 22 bases outside the gene matches. The CDR3 contains 18 residues. The CDR3 sequence is CSAHGFSSTGFLSDTQYF. CDR3 DNA: TGCAGTGCCCACGGATTTAGTTCGACAGGGTTCCTCTCAGATACGCAGTATTTT.

This clonotype was seen more than once but under ten times. The chain links TRBV28 to TRBJ1-1; 7 bases line up with TRBD1. V trimming: 4 bases; J trimming: 5 bases; junction bases outside the gene matches: 13. There are 16 residues in the CDR3. Germline loops: CDR1 MDHEN, CDR2 SYDVKM. This CDR3 is CASSSYGHRGGTEAFF. The CDR3 DNA reads TGTGCCAGCAGTTCCTATGGCCACAGGGGAGGAACTGAAGCTTTCTTT.

Concerning this clonotype: A much larger clone lies one base from this, so it may be a read error. The genes are TRBV29-1 and TRBJ1-1; a weak D match, TRBD1 (5 bases). Germline V CDR1 and CDR2: SQVTM, ANQGSEA. CDR3 size: 8 residues. CDR3 DNA: TGCGGCGACAGTGAAGCTTTCTTT. Translation: CGDSEAFF.

Note on this clonotype: A much more abundant neighbour one base away suggests this may be a read error. This is likely a read error, given that the CDR3 carries no conserved phenylalanine or tryptophan at its end. The genes are TRBV13 and TRBJ1-1; D uncertain. Germline CDR1 and CDR2: PRHDT and FYEKMQ (reference sequence). This CDR3 contains 13 residues. V was trimmed by 0 bases and J by 6 bases, leaving 8 bases between them. The CDR3 loop is CASSLGGWSEAFS. CDR3 nucleotide sequence: TGTGCCAGCAGCTTAGGGGGGTGGTCTGAAGCTTTCTCT.

This clonotype came up many times. The rearrangement links TRBV5-1 to TRBJ2-5; 12 nucleotides match TRBD1. The CDR3 totals 14 residues. In germline, CDR1 is SGHRS, CDR2 YFSETQ. The ends lost 4 bases at V and 5 bases at J; junction bases unmatched: 3. CDR3 DNA: TGCGCCAGCAGCCCCGGGACAGGGGGCGAGACCCAGTACTTC. Amino acid sequence: CASSPGTGGETQYF.

This clonotype was found a few times. With a much larger clone just one base away, this may be a read error. The chain combines TRBV10-2 with TRBJ2-7; D not certain. CDR1 is WSHSY and CDR2 is SAAADI in the germline V gene. The CDR3 contains 12 residues. The CDR3 nucleotides read TGCGCCACCCAAGACGTAGCCTACGGGCAGTACTTC. It codes for CATQDVAYGQYF.

This clonotype was observed at least ten times. The chain employs TRBV11-2 and TRBJ2-7, with 8 bases lining up with TRBD1. CDR1 and CDR2 (germline): SGHAT, FQNNGV. The V gene end was trimmed by 5 bases and the J gene end by 5 bases; junction bases not matched to a gene: 11. CDR3 length equals 15 residues. CDR3 bases: TGTGCCAGCAGCCCAGTGGGGACAGGTGCGGACGAGCAGTACTTC. The encoded protein is CASSPVGTGADEQYF.

This clonotype was picked up many times. This rearrangement joins TRBV20-1 to TRBJ2-5; D is unresolved. V was cut by 0 bases and J by 4 bases, with 0 bases left in between. CDR3 length equals 10 residues. CDR1 is DFQATT and CDR2 is SNEGSKA in the germline V gene (reference sequence). The CDR3 DNA is TGCAGTGCTAGAGAAGAGACCCAGTACTTC. Its protein is CSAREETQYF.

This clonotype was picked up many times. The rearrangement joins TRBV12-3 or TRBV12-4 to TRBJ1-1, with D uncertain. V was trimmed by 3 bases and J by 5 bases, leaving 16 bases between them. The length of the CDR3 is 15 residues. In DNA form, the CDR3 reads TGTGCCAGCAGTTTTGGGTCGGCCGGAGAAACTGAAGCTTTCTTT. Residues: CASSFGSAGETEAFF.

This clonotype is deemed medium-sized. J is TRBJ2-1 and V is TRBV7-2; 13 nucleotides line up with TRBD2. J lost 8 bases, V lost 8 bases, and 3 bases had no gene match. Germline-derived CDR1 and CDR2 are SGHTA and FQGNSA. This CDR3 is built from 13 residues. The CDR3 region is CASGTSGNDEQFF. Here the CDR3 DNA reads TGTGCCAGCGGGACTAGCGGGAACGATGAGCAGTTCTTC.

This clonotype was counted many times. The gene calls are TRBV7-9 and TRBJ1-1; D is undetermined. CDR3 length: 12 amino acids. Per the germline V gene, CDR1 is SEHNR and CDR2 is FQNEAQ (reference sequence). The V end lost 1 base, the J end lost 3 bases, and 3 bases lay between the germline ends. This CDR3 reads CASSLVDTEAFF. The CDR3, as DNA: TGTGCCAGCAGCTTAGTGGACACTGAAGCTTTCTTT.

This sequence joins TRBV12-3 or TRBV12-4 and TRBJ1-6; D gene unclear. The V and J ends lost 5 bases and 5 bases respectively, with 10 bases between them. The CDR3 is made up of 14 amino acids. The CDR3 loop is CASSAGVHNSPLHF. The CDR3 DNA reads TGTGCCAGCAGTGCCGGGGTCCATAATTCACCCCTCCACTTT.

This clonotype was seen many times. The chain recombines TRBV10-3 with TRBJ2-3; tentative D call: TRBD2 (6 bases). CDR1 and CDR2 (germline): ENHRY, SYGVKD. There are 15 residues in the CDR3. Deletions cut 2 bases from V and 6 bases from J, with 15 bases between. The CDR3 DNA follows: TGTGCCATCAGTGAGGGACTAAACCCACTGGATACGCAGTATTTT. Translation: CAISEGLNPLDTQYF.

The V and J genes are TRBV20-1 and TRBJ2-5; no reliable D call. Germline assignment: CDR1 DFQATT and CDR2 SNEGSKA (reference sequence). The germline V and J ends were trimmed by 6 bases and 5 bases, with 13 bases remaining between them. This CDR3 contains 12 residues. CDR3: CSAPRVEETQYF. The CDR3 bases are TGCAGTGCGCCAAGGGTCGAGGAGACCCAGTACTTC.

About this clonotype: This clone may be a read error of a much larger clone one base away. The chain recombines TRBV2 with TRBJ2-2, with 10 nucleotides matching TRBD1. Germline V CDR1 and CDR2: SNHLY, FYNNEI. This CDR3 is 14 amino acids long. Written as DNA, the CDR3 is TGTGCCAGCAGTCTCGACAGGGGGCCCGGGGAGCCGTTTTTT. This sequence encodes CASSLDRGPGEPFF. Together with reference TRBV2 and TRBJ2-2, the CDR3 gives the full variable domain: EPEVTQTPSHQVTQMGQEVILRCVPISNHLYFYWYRQILGQKVEFLVSFYNNEISEKSEIFDDQFSVERPDGSNFTLKIRSTKLEDSAMYFCASSLDRGPGEPFFGEGSRLTVL.

This clonotype came up a few times. CDR3 residues: CAWSAGPRGGKLFF. The CDR3 DNA sequence: TGTGCCTGGAGCGCGGGACCCCGGGGGGGAAAACTGTTTTTT. The rearrangement uses TRBV30 and TRBJ1-4, with D maybe TRBD1 (5 bases). Trimming pared 3 bases from V and 10 bases from J, leaving 18 bases between. CDR1 is GTSNPN, CDR2 SVGIG, per germline (reference sequence). The length of the CDR3 is 14 residues.

In its sample, this clonotype was seen a few times. The chain joins TRBV7-3 to TRBJ2-7, with 11 bases fitting TRBD2. In germline, CDR1 is SGHTA, CDR2 FQGTGA. With 2 bases clipped from V and 5 bases from J, the junction kept 14 bases outside the gene matches. This CDR3 is 18 amino acids long. CDR3 nucleotide sequence: TGTGCCAGCAGCTTAGCCGCGGCGCTACTAGCGGGGGTTGACGAGCAGTACTTC. This encodes CASSLAAALLAGVDEQYF.

This clonotype appeared a few times. J is TRBJ1-1 and V is TRBV3-1; no clear D. This CDR3 comprises 12 residues. Trimming shortened V by 3 bases and J by 11 bases, and 13 bases separated the two germline ends. Looked up from germline, CDR1 is LGHDT and CDR2 is YNNKEL (reference sequence). The CDR3 loop reads CASSHTSHGAFF. Written as DNA, the CDR3 is TGTGCCAGCAGCCACACCTCCCACGGGGCTTTCTTT.

The rearrangement uses TRBV29-1 and TRBJ1-2; TRBD1 matches 7 bases. The V segment lost 0 bases and the J segment 6 bases; nucleotides outside the gene matches: 7. CDR1 is SQVTM, CDR2 ANQGSEA, per germline. CDR3 length equals 14 residues. CDR3 sequence reads: CSVEDRGRGNGYTF. The CDR3 region has the DNA TGCAGCGTTGAAGATCGAGGCAGGGGGAATGGCTACACCTTC.

A word on this clonotype: This may be a read error: a much more frequent sequence differs by one nucleotide. Since no conserved phenylalanine or tryptophan closes the CDR3, a read error is the likely cause. The V call is TRBV12-3 or TRBV12-4, the J call TRBJ2-4, with D unresolved. CDR3 length equals 14 residues. Trimming pared 2 bases from V and 0 bases from J, leaving 5 bases between. The CDR3 here is CASSLPIAKNIQYL. The CDR3 DNA follows: TGTGCCAGCAGTTTACCAATAGCCAAAAACATTCAGTACCTC.

Many counts were recorded for this clonotype. The genes are TRBV28 and TRBJ2-1; 7 positions agree with TRBD2. CDR1 is MDHEN, CDR2 SYDVKM, per germline. The CDR3 runs 15 residues. Unmatched junction bases numbered 10, after V lost 7 bases and J lost 4 bases. The chain's CDR3 is CASIPGGYTYNEQFF. The CDR3 DNA reads as TGTGCCAGCATCCCCGGGGGGTATACGTACAATGAGCAGTTCTTC.

This clonotype was counted at least ten times. The chain is built from TRBV18 and TRBJ2-7; either TRBD1 or TRBD2 may supply D (5 bases each). The CDR3 runs 13 residues. Trimming removed 6 bases from V and 5 bases from J, with 14 bases in between. CDR1 is KGHSH and CDR2 is LQKENI in the germline V gene. The CDR3 loop is CASSSARDHEQYF. For the CDR3, the DNA is TGTGCCAGCTCGTCGGCCAGGGACCACGAGCAGTACTTC.

This clonotype was observed many times. J is TRBJ1-1 and V is TRBV5-6; D call uncertain. The CDR3 has 13 amino acids. Germline values: CDR1 SGHDT, CDR2 YYEEEE. Between the trimmed V and J ends, which lost 1 base and 2 bases, there was a span of 6 bases. The CDR3 reads CASSLNSNTEAFF. DNA for the CDR3: TGTGCCAGCAGCTTGAACAGCAACACTGAAGCTTTCTTT.